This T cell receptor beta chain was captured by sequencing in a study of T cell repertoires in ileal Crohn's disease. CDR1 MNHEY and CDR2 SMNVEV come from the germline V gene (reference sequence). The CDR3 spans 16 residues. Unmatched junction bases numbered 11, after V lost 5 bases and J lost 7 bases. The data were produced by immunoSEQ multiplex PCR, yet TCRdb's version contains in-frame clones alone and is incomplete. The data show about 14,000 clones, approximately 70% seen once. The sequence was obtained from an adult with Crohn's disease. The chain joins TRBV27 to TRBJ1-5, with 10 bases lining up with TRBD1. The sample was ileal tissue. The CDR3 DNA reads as TGTGCCAGCAGTCGATGGACAGGGGGAGAGAACCAGCCCCAGCATTTT. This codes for CASSRWTGGENQPQHF.